Listed below are T cell receptor beta chains from one sample, sequenced in a study of blood T cell repertoires in COVID-19. TCRdb keeps only in-frame clones here, not all; method: immunoSEQ multiplex PCR. Of over 14,000 clones listed, around 75% are singletons. The sample taken for sequencing was peripheral blood. These receptor sequences come from a man aged 55 to 70 with acute or convalescent COVID-19. CDR3s include the opening cysteine and the closing phenylalanine or tryptophan. The order of the fields is D gene, clone size, J gene, V gene, CDR3 protein, CDR3 DNA. D genes are given only for firm matches. Clone size appears in some rows only: once, few, many, or a class for an expanded clone.

>TRBD1|.|TRBJ1-2|TRBV5-1
CASSFQGDYGYTF
TGCGCCAGCAGCTTCCAGGGGGACTATGGCTACACCTTC
>TRBD1|.|TRBJ2-7|TRBV7-2
CASSWGFGQGTYEQYF
TGTGCCAGCAGCTGGGGATTTGGACAGGGAACCTACGAGCAGTACTTC
>TRBD1|.|TRBJ2-7|TRBV11-2
CASSSRDRETPEQYF
TGTGCCAGCAGCTCCCGGGACAGGGAGACACCTGAGCAGTACTTC
>.|.|TRBJ2-7|TRBV7-2
CASSLGGGALPYEQYF
TGTGCCAGCAGCTTAGGAGGTGGGGCGCTCCCCTACGAGCAGTACTTC
>.|.|TRBJ2-1|TRBV7-2
CASSLARGNNEQFF
TGTGCCAGCAGCTTAGCCCGGGGAAACAATGAGCAGTTCTTC
>.|.|TRBJ1-5|TRBV4-3
CASSHDRGQPQHF
TGCGCCAGCAGCCATGACAGAGGTCAGCCCCAGCATTTT
>TRBD1|few|TRBJ2-1|TRBV5-1
CASSSSGTVENEQFF
TGCGCCAGCAGCTCCTCCGGGACAGTGGAGAATGAGCAGTTCTTC
>.|.|TRBJ2-1|TRBV2
CATRDFRDNEQFF
TGTGCCACCCGGGATTTTAGAGACAATGAGCAGTTCTTC
>.|.|TRBJ1-2|TRBV27
CASSLGQSAFGYTF
TGTGCCAGCAGTCTTGGACAGTCAGCGTTTGGCTACACCTTC
>.|.|TRBJ2-7|TRBV4-3
CASSQDLADSTYEQYF
TGCGCCAGCAGCCAAGATCTGGCAGACTCAACATACGAGCAGTACTTC
>TRBD1|few|TRBJ1-1|TRBV7-2
CASSRTGTARAFF
TGTGCCAGCAGCCGAACCGGGACAGCTCGAGCTTTCTTT
>.|.|TRBJ2-3|TRBV4-3
CASSQDRQRPTDTQYF
TGCGCCAGCAGCCAAGATAGGCAGCGTCCCACAGATACGCAGTATTTT
>TRBD2|few|TRBJ2-3|TRBV9
CASTASGTSTDTQYF
TGTGCCAGCACCGCTAGCGGGACTAGCACAGATACGCAGTATTTT
>TRBD1|.|TRBJ2-3|TRBV10-1
CASSERQGVVVTDTQYF
TGCGCCAGCAGTGAGAGACAGGGGGTAGTAGTAACAGATACGCAGTATTTT
>.|once|TRBJ1-4|TRBV18
CASSPPRTFELFF
TGTGCCAGCTCACCACCTCGGACTTTTGAACTGTTTTTT
>.|once|TRBJ1-1|TRBV11-2
CASSLQASKNTEAFF
TGTGCCAGCAGCTTACAGGCATCCAAGAACACTGAAGCTTTCTTT
>TRBD1|.|TRBJ1-4|TRBV3-1/TRBV3-2
CASSRGQGVARLFF
TGTGCCAGCAGCCGGGGACAGGGGGTAGCTCGACTGTTTTTT
>TRBD1|.|TRBJ1-1|TRBV27
CASSLSGTRGTEAFF
TGTGCCAGCAGTTTATCGGGAACCAGGGGGACTGAAGCTTTCTTT
>.|.|TRBJ1-5|TRBV10-3
CAASGQLPSEGQPQHF
TGTGCCGCCAGTGGACAGCTCCCTTCGGAGGGACAGCCCCAGCATTTT
>TRBD1|.|TRBJ2-4|TRBV7-2
CASSNPGQGILDIQYF
TGTGCCAGCAGTAATCCCGGACAGGGGATCTTAGACATTCAGTACTTC
>.|once|TRBJ2-1|TRBV29-1
CSVGSPLFNEQFF
TGCAGCGTTGGAAGCCCCTTGTTCAATGAGCAGTTCTTC
>TRBD2|.|TRBJ2-7|TRBV6-1
CASSAQSSGGFSYEQYF
TGTGCCAGCAGTGCACAATCTAGCGGGGGGTTCTCCTACGAGCAGTACTTC
>TRBD2|.|TRBJ2-7|TRBV6-4
CASSGLAGGSYEQYF
TGTGCCAGCAGTGGACTAGCGGGGGGTTCCTACGAGCAGTACTTC
>.|few|TRBJ1-4|TRBV7-8
CASSLRSFPGSTNEKLFF
TGTGCCAGCAGCCTTAGGTCATTTCCCGGGTCAACTAATGAAAAACTGTTTTTT
>TRBD1|few|TRBJ1-4|TRBV2
CASSDLRDSGEKLFF
TGTGCCAGCAGTGATCTCCGGGACAGTGGCGAAAAACTGTTTTTT
>.|.|TRBJ2-3|TRBV23-1
CASSRGDPSTDTQYF
TGCGCCAGCAGTCGGGGAGACCCTAGCACAGATACGCAGTATTTT
>.|.|TRBJ2-1|TRBV2
CASTESGSSYNEQFF
TGTGCCAGCACTGAATCGGGGAGCTCCTACAATGAGCAGTTCTTC
>.|.|TRBJ1-4|TRBV7-6
CASSSGGIGANEKLFF
TGTGCCAGCAGCTCGGGGGGCATCGGGGCTAATGAAAAACTGTTTTTT
>.|.|TRBJ2-2|TRBV3-1/TRBV3-2
CASSQPGLVTGELFF
TGTGCCAGCAGCCAACCAGGACTGGTCACCGGGGAGCTGTTTTTT
>.|.|TRBJ1-3|TRBV10-1
CASSELGPGNTIYF
TGCGCCAGCAGTGAATTGGGGCCTGGGAACACCATATATTTT
>TRBD1|.|TRBJ1-5|TRBV2
CASSENRGQGQPQHF
TGTGCCAGCAGTGAAAACAGGGGGCAGGGTCAGCCCCAGCATTTT
>TRBD2|medium-sized|TRBJ2-7|TRBV30
CAWSSGGRRARFGQYF
TGTGCCTGGAGTTCGGGGGGACGCCGGGCCAGATTTGGGCAGTACTTC
>TRBD1|once|TRBJ1-6|TRBV5-6
CASSLRAGTGNSPLHF
TGTGCCAGCAGCTTGCGGGCCGGGACAGGGAATTCACCCCTCCACTTT
>.|.|TRBJ2-1|TRBV3-1/TRBV3-2
CASSQMSGLPNEQFF
TGTGCCAGCAGCCAAATGTCGGGACTGCCTAATGAGCAGTTCTTC
>.|.|TRBJ2-7|TRBV6-6
CASSYGQGGSYEQYF
TGTGCCAGCAGTTACGGACAGGGAGGGTCCTACGAGCAGTACTTC
>TRBD1|once|TRBJ1-4|TRBV6-5
CASSRGLTNEKLFF
TGTGCCAGCAGCAGGGGGTTAACTAATGAAAAACTGTTTTTT
>TRBD1|.|TRBJ1-2|TRBV4-3
CASSRQGADGYTF
TGCGCCAGCAGCAGACAGGGGGCGGATGGCTACACCTTC
>.|.|TRBJ2-7|TRBV5-1
CASSLVGGGPYEQYF
TGCGCCAGCAGCTTGGTAGGCGGGGGCCCCTACGAGCAGTACTTC
>.|.|TRBJ2-2|TRBV2
CASTGGEGTGELFF
TGTGCCAGCACCGGGGGAGAGGGCACCGGGGAGCTGTTTTTT
>.|.|TRBJ2-3|TRBV12-3/TRBV12-4
CASSSPGGTQYF
TGTGCCAGCAGCTCTCCCGGCGGTACGCAGTATTTT
>TRBD1|.|TRBJ2-1|TRBV7-8
CASSLAGDAGGVRGEQFF
TGTGCCAGCAGCTTAGCCGGGGATGCAGGGGGCGTTAGGGGTGAGCAGTTCTTC
>.|few|TRBJ1-4|TRBV5-1
CASKVSRVRDEKLFF
TGCGCCAGCAAGGTTTCCCGAGTCAGGGATGAAAAACTGTTTTTT
>TRBD1|.|TRBJ1-1|TRBV4-1
CASSQVQLTGGRNTEAFF
TGCGCCAGCAGCCAAGTTCAGTTGACAGGGGGTAGGAACACTGAAGCTTTCTTT
>.|.|TRBJ1-2|TRBV6-5
CASSSGTLGYTF
TGTGCCAGCAGTTCCGGGACACTTGGCTACACCTTC
>.|.|TRBJ1-6|TRBV6-2/TRBV6-3
CASSSAGALHNSPLHF
TGTGCCAGCAGTTCGGCAGGCGCACTTCATAATTCACCCCTCCACTTT
>TRBD2|.|TRBJ2-1|TRBV19
CASSPRARTSGRVNEQFF
TGTGCCAGTAGTCCCCGAGCCCGGACTAGCGGGAGGGTAAATGAGCAGTTCTTC
>TRBD1|once|TRBJ1-4|TRBV6-5
CASTRDSLNEKLFF
TGTGCCAGCACCCGGGACAGCTTAAATGAAAAACTGTTTTTT
>.|.|TRBJ2-2|TRBV6-1
CASSESPGELFF
TGTGCCAGCAGTGAATCTCCCGGGGAGCTGTTTTTT
>TRBD2|few|TRBJ2-1|TRBV30
CAWSNSGSSYNEQFF
TGTGCCTGGAGTAATAGCGGGAGCTCCTACAATGAGCAGTTCTTC
>.|few|TRBJ1-2|TRBV6-6
CASSPGGAGYTF
TGTGCCAGCAGCCCCGGGGGGGCCGGCTACACCTTC
>.|once|TRBJ1-5|TRBV9
CASSQGYGNQPQHF
TGTGCCAGCAGCCAGGGCTATGGCAATCAGCCCCAGCATTTT
>.|.|TRBJ2-3|TRBV10-3
CAISEGGAGTDTQYF
TGTGCCATCAGTGAGGGGGGGGCGGGCACAGATACGCAGTATTTT
>.|medium-sized|TRBJ1-1|TRBV6-5
CASIRTGFTEAFF
TGTGCCAGCATCAGAACAGGGTTCACTGAAGCTTTCTTT